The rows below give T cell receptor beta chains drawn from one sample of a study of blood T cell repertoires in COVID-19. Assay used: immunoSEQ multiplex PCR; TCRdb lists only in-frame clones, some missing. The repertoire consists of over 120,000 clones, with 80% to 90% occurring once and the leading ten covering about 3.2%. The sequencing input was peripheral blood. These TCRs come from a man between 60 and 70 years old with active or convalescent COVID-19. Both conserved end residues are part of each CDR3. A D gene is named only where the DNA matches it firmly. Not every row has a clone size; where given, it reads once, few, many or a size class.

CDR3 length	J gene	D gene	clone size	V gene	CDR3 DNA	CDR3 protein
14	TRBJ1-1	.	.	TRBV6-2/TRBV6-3	TGTGCCAGCAGTCCCACCTATATGAACACTGAAGCTTTCTTT	CASSPTYMNTEAFF
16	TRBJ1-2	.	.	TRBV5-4	TGTGCCAGCAGTTCGGCCAGGTCTTCCGCTAACTATGGCTACACCTTC	CASSSARSSANYGYTF
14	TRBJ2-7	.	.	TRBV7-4	TGTGCCAGCAGGGACACCATCTTAGCCTACGAGCAGTACTTC	CASRDTILAYEQYF
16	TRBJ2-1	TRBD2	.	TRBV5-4	TGTGCCAGCACCCCAGCCTTTAAGGGAGGGAACAATGAGCAGTTCTTC	CASTPAFKGGNNEQFF
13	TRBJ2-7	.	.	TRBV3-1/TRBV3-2	TGTGCCAGCAGCCAAGATAGATCCTACGAGCAGTACTTC	CASSQDRSYEQYF
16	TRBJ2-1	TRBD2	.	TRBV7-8	TGTGCCAGCAGCTTCGCCGGGACTAGCGGGCACAATGAGCAGTTCTTC	CASSFAGTSGHNEQFF
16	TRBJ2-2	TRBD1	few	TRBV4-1	TGCGCCAGCAGCTCCCGGGACAGGGAAAACACCGGGGAGCTGTTTTTT	CASSSRDRENTGELFF
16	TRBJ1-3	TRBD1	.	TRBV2	TGTGCCAGCAGCTACGGACAGGCGACCTCTGGAAACACCATATATTTT	CASSYGQATSGNTIYF
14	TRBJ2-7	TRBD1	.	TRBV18	TGTGCCAGCTCACCAGGGCAGGGGGTCTACGAGCAGTACTTC	CASSPGQGVYEQYF
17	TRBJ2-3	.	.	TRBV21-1	TGTGCCAGCAGCAAACTATGGCGGGGCACTAGCACAGATACGCAGTATTTT	CASSKLWRGTSTDTQYF
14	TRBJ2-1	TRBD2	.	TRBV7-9	TGTGCCAGCAGCTTTAGCGGGGGGGTGGATGAGCAGTTCTTC	CASSFSGGVDEQFF
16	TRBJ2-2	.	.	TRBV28	TGTGCCAGCAGCACCCCTTCAGCGGTCAACACCGGGGAGCTGTTTTTT	CASSTPSAVNTGELFF
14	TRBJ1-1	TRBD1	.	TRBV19	TGTGCCAGTAGGGGGACAGCTAAATACACTGAAGCTTTCTTT	CASRGTAKYTEAFF
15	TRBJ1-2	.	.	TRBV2	TGTGCCAGCAGTGTTGAGGAGGGATCTAACTATGGCTACACCTTC	CASSVEEGSNYGYTF
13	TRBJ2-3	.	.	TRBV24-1	TGTGCCACCAGTGGGCCAGGCACAGATACGCAGTATTTT	CATSGPGTDTQYF
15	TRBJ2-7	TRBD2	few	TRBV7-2	TGTGCCAGCAGCTTAGAGGCTAGCGGAGCCTACGAGCAGTACTTC	CASSLEASGAYEQYF
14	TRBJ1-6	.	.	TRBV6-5	TGTGCCAGCAGTCCTCCAGGGTTTAATTCACCCCTCCACTTT	CASSPPGFNSPLHF
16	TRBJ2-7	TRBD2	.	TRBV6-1	TGTGCCAGCAGTGTGAGTGGAACTAGCGGGAGTTACGAGCAGTACTTC	CASSVSGTSGSYEQYF
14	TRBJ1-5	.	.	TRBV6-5	TGTGCCAGCAGTCCAGGGGCACCTTGGCAGCCCCAGCATTTT	CASSPGAPWQPQHF
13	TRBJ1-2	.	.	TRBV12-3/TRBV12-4	TGTGCCAGCAGTTTAAACGGGGGATATGGCTACACCTTC	CASSLNGGYGYTF
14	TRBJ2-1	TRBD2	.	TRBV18	TGTGCCAGCTCACCACCTAGCGGGAGTAATGAGCAGTTCTTC	CASSPPSGSNEQFF
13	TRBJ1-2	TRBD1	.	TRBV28	TGTGCCAGCAGTACAGGGGCAGTTAGTGGCTACACCTTC	CASSTGAVSGYTF
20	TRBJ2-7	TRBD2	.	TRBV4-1	TGCGCCAGCAGCCAGATTGCGGGACTAGCGGTCGGAATATATGGCTACGAGCAGTACTTC	CASSQIAGLAVGIYGYEQYF
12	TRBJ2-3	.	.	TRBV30	TGTGCCTGGAGGGCCCACACAGATACGCAGTATTTT	CAWRAHTDTQYF